This note documents a single T cell receptor beta chain sequence. Its antigen is currently unknown. This sample was taken from a study of T cell repertoires in cytomegalovirus infection. The V and J ends lost 1 base and 5 bases respectively, with 12 bases between them. Germline CDR1 reads SGHNT; CDR2 reads YYREEE (reference sequence). This CDR3 contains 14 residues. MiXCR, applied by TCRdb to the reads, yields one record per CDR3 protein. This sample carries about 130,000 distinct CDR3 sequences, over 30% of them seen once, and the ten largest clones take about 53%. The clonotype comes from a human donor in good health (CMV status not recorded). Some clones in this sample may be carry-over from other donors' samples. The genes are TRBV5-4 and TRBJ1-1; D gene ambiguous. The specimen comprised CD8+ T cells from cultured PBMCs, sampled from culture after CMV antigen stimulation. In DNA, the CDR3 is TGTGCCAGCAGCTTGTCCGGCGAAGGGACTGAAGCTTTCTTT. This codes for CASSLSGEGTEAFF.